This is a list of T cell receptor beta chains from one sample in a study of CD8+ T cells in alopecia areata. Assay: immunoSEQ multiplex PCR; the TCRdb copy retains only in-frame clones and omits some. This table has 130,000 to 150,000 clones, 65% to 90% appearing once. The sample here was CD8+ T cells sorted from blood, taken at week 4, from a patient treated with tofacitinib. Every receptor here comes from a human donor with alopecia areata. CDR3s leave out the opening cysteine and the closing phenylalanine or tryptophan. A D gene is named only where the DNA matches it firmly. Clone size is stated in some rows and not others, as once, few, many or a class when expanded.

TRBJ2-2 | once | TRBV6-5 | . | ASRVARSDTGELF
TRBJ2-7 | . | TRBV5-4 | . | ASSSSEMDEQY
TRBJ2-7 | . | TRBV29-1 | TRBD1 | SVTTRQGSAYEQY
TRBJ1-2 | . | TRBV18 | . | ASSPSGSYGYT
TRBJ2-3 | . | TRBV4-1 | . | ASSQQGWPSTDTQY
. | . | TRBV27 | . | ASSLGPQPSYEQY
TRBJ1-1 | once | TRBV2 | . | ASRDRDLNTEAF
TRBJ2-1 | . | TRBV5-6 | . | ASSSHSNEQF
TRBJ2-3 | few | TRBV4-1 | . | ASSQDAGGTDTQY
TRBJ2-3 | . | TRBV2 | . | ASSGQFSTDTQY
TRBJ1-6 | . | TRBV4-3 | . | ASSQDREGGRNSPLH
TRBJ2-7 | . | TRBV29-1 | . | SVEISGGNYEQY
TRBJ1-4 | . | TRBV27 | TRBD1 | ASSQLRTGPNEKLF
TRBJ2-1 | . | TRBV2 | TRBD2 | ASRVPSGGPGYNEQF
TRBJ2-7 | . | TRBV29-1 | TRBD1 | SVLWGVPGQGSGEQY
TRBJ2-7 | . | TRBV13 | . | ASSLVGEQGPYEQY
TRBJ2-5 | few | TRBV7-9 | TRBD1 | ASSARGQGASETQY
TRBJ2-1 | . | TRBV5-1 | TRBD1 | ASSLGTGTYNEQF
TRBJ2-1 | . | TRBV7-6 | . | ASSLVPGPRYNEQF
TRBJ2-1 | . | TRBV27 | TRBD2 | ASSFRGDNEQF
TRBJ2-2 | . | TRBV11-2 | TRBD1 | ASSPQGRIGELF
TRBJ2-7 | . | TRBV27 | . | ASSLGDTYEQY